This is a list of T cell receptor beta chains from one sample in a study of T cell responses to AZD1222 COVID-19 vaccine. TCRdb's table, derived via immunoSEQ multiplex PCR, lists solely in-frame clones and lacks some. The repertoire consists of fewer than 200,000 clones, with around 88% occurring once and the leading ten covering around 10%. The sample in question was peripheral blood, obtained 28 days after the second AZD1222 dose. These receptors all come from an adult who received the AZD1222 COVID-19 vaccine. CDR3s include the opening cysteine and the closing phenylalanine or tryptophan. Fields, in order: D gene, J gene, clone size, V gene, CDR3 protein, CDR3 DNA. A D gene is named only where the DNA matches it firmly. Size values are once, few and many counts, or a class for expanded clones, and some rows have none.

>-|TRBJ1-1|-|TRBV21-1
CASSKGRVNTEAFF
TGTGCCAGCAGCAAAGGCCGGGTAAACACTGAAGCTTTCTTT
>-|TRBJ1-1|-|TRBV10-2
CASSGRKTEAFF
TGCGCCAGCAGTGGGAGGAAGACTGAAGCTTTCTTT
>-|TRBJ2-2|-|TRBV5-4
CASSLTGPTGELFF
TGTGCCAGCAGCTTGACAGGGCCCACCGGGGAGCTGTTTTTT
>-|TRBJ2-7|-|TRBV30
CAWGRISYEQYF
TGTGCCTGGGGACGGATCTCCTACGAGCAGTACTTC
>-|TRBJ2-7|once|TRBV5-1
CASSLEGRTGLYEQYF
TGCGCCAGCAGCTTGGAGGGGAGGACAGGCCTCTACGAGCAGTACTTC
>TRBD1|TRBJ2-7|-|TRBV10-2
CASSDPGQVSSYEQYF
TGCGCCAGCAGTGACCCGGGACAGGTCAGCTCCTACGAGCAGTACTTC
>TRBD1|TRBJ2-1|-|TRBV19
CASSMGQSYNEQFF
TGTGCCAGTAGTATGGGACAGTCCTACAATGAGCAGTTCTTC
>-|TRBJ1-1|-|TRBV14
CASSQNLNTEAFF
TGTGCCAGCAGCCAAAATCTGAACACTGAAGCTTTCTTT
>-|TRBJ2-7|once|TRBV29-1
CSVLTGRYEQYF
TGCAGCGTCCTAACAGGGAGGTACGAGCAGTACTTC
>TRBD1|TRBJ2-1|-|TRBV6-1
CASSEGRQGASEQFF
TGTGCCAGCAGTGAAGGGAGACAGGGGGCTAGTGAGCAGTTCTTC
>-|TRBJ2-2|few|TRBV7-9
CALSQRNTGELFF
TGTGCCTTAAGCCAGAGAAACACCGGGGAGCTGTTTTTT
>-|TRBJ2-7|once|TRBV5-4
CASSLGDRDFAEQYF
TGTGCCAGCAGCTTGGGAGACAGGGACTTTGCCGAGCAGTACTTC
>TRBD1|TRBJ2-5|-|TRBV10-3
CATRPGTAEETQYF
TGTGCCACCCGTCCCGGGACAGCCGAAGAGACCCAGTACTTC
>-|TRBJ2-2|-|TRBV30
CAWSVLGATGELFF
TGTGCCTGGAGTGTACTTGGGGCCACCGGGGAGCTGTTTTTT
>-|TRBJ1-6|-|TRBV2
CASSDRAAPNSPLHF
TGTGCCAGCAGTGATAGGGCAGCTCCAAATTCACCCCTCCACTTT